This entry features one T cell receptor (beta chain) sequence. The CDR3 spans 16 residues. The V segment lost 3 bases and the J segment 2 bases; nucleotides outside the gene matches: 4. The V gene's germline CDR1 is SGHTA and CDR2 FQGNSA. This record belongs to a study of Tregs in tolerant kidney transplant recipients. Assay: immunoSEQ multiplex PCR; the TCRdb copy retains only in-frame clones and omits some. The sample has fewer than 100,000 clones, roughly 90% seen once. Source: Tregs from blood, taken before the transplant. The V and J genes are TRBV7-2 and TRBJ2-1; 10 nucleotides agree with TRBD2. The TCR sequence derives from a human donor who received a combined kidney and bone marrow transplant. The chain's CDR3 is CASSFTSGITYNEQFF. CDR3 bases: TGTGCCAGCAGCTTCACTAGCGGGATCACCTACAATGAGCAGTTCTTC.